Listed below are T cell receptor beta chains from one sample, sequenced in a study of blood T cell repertoires in COVID-19. Measured with immunoSEQ multiplex PCR; TCRdb has only the in-frame clones, and not every one. The data hold 160,000 or so clones, with 84% observed a single time. What was sequenced was peripheral blood. The receptor set was obtained from a woman older than 75 with acute or convalescent COVID-19. CDR3s include the opening cysteine and the closing phenylalanine or tryptophan. The order of the fields is V gene, J gene, clone size, D gene, CDR3 protein, CDR3 DNA. D genes are given only for firm matches. Expanded clones get a size class; other rows say once, few or many, or leave the size out.

v_gene: TRBV30
j_gene: TRBJ1-2
abundance: .
d_gene: .
CDR3aa: CAWRLSNSLYGYTF
CDR3nt: TGTGCCTGGCGTCTCTCCAACAGCCTATATGGCTACACCTTC

v_gene: TRBV4-2
j_gene: TRBJ2-1
abundance: .
d_gene: .
CDR3aa: CASSRGGGGDEQFF
CDR3nt: TGTGCCAGCAGCCGTGGCGGGGGCGGGGATGAGCAGTTCTTC

v_gene: TRBV6-5
j_gene: TRBJ2-7
abundance: .
d_gene: TRBD1
CDR3aa: CASSWDRATYEQYF
CDR3nt: TGTGCCAGCAGTTGGGACAGGGCCACCTACGAGCAGTACTTC

v_gene: TRBV10-2
j_gene: TRBJ2-1
abundance: .
d_gene: TRBD2
CDR3aa: CASSIPGLAGNEQFF
CDR3nt: TGCGCCAGCAGTATCCCGGGACTAGCGGGAAATGAGCAGTTCTTC

v_gene: TRBV2
j_gene: TRBJ1-2
abundance: .
d_gene: .
CDR3aa: CASRHPANYGYTF
CDR3nt: TGTGCCAGCAGACACCCAGCTAACTATGGCTACACCTTC

v_gene: TRBV29-1
j_gene: TRBJ1-4
abundance: .
d_gene: TRBD1
CDR3aa: CSGKTGSNEKLFF
CDR3nt: TGCAGCGGTAAGACAGGGTCAAATGAAAAACTGTTTTTT

v_gene: TRBV9
j_gene: TRBJ2-2
abundance: .
d_gene: TRBD1
CDR3aa: CASSPSGQVTGELFF
CDR3nt: TGTGCCAGCAGCCCCTCGGGACAGGTCACCGGGGAGCTGTTTTTT

v_gene: TRBV7-9
j_gene: TRBJ1-6
abundance: .
d_gene: .
CDR3aa: CASSLQGTLNSPLHF
CDR3nt: TGTGCCAGCAGCTTGCAAGGGACACTGAATTCACCCCTCCACTTT

v_gene: TRBV7-2
j_gene: TRBJ2-7
abundance: .
d_gene: TRBD2
CDR3aa: CASSLRTRGEQYF
CDR3nt: TGTGCCAGCAGCTTAAGGACTAGAGGCGAGCAGTACTTC

v_gene: TRBV7-9
j_gene: TRBJ1-2
abundance: few
d_gene: TRBD1
CDR3aa: CASSLQGAYYGYTF
CDR3nt: TGTGCCAGCAGCTTACAGGGGGCCTACTATGGCTACACCTTC

v_gene: TRBV5-6
j_gene: TRBJ2-2
abundance: .
d_gene: TRBD1
CDR3aa: CASSLQGIGGELFF
CDR3nt: TGTGCCAGCAGCCTACAGGGGATAGGCGGGGAGCTGTTTTTT

v_gene: TRBV10-3
j_gene: TRBJ1-4
abundance: .
d_gene: .
CDR3aa: CAATPGGSSNEKLFF
CDR3nt: TGTGCCGCTACCCCGGGGGGCTCTTCTAATGAAAAACTGTTTTTT

v_gene: TRBV9
j_gene: TRBJ2-7
abundance: .
d_gene: .
CDR3aa: CASSNDRNYYEQYF
CDR3nt: TGTGCCAGCAGCAACGACAGAAACTACTACGAGCAGTACTTC

v_gene: TRBV7-6
j_gene: TRBJ1-3
abundance: .
d_gene: .
CDR3aa: CASSLASHGGNTIYF
CDR3nt: TGTGCCAGCAGCTTAGCGAGCCACGGGGGAAACACCATATATTTT

v_gene: TRBV10-1
j_gene: TRBJ1-5
abundance: .
d_gene: .
CDR3aa: CASRLSTGRFQPQHF
CDR3nt: TGCGCCAGCAGGCTTTCGACAGGACGATTTCAGCCCCAGCATTTT

v_gene: TRBV7-9
j_gene: TRBJ1-1
abundance: .
d_gene: .
CDR3aa: CASSFNSMNTEAFF
CDR3nt: TGTGCCAGCAGCTTCAACAGCATGAACACTGAAGCTTTCTTT

v_gene: TRBV4-2
j_gene: TRBJ1-5
abundance: .
d_gene: .
CDR3aa: CASSQDRGALGNQPQHF
CDR3nt: TGTGCCAGCAGCCAAGATCGGGGAGCCCTTGGGAATCAGCCCCAGCATTTT

v_gene: TRBV9
j_gene: TRBJ2-5
abundance: .
d_gene: .
CDR3aa: CASSGTSGTRETQYF
CDR3nt: TGTGCCAGCAGCGGCACATCCGGGACAAGGGAGACCCAGTACTTC

v_gene: TRBV7-2
j_gene: TRBJ2-7
abundance: .
d_gene: TRBD2
CDR3aa: CASSLASGGPYEQYF
CDR3nt: TGTGCCAGCAGCTTAGCTAGCGGGGGCCCCTACGAGCAGTACTTC

v_gene: TRBV6-1
j_gene: TRBJ1-4
abundance: medium-sized
d_gene: .
CDR3aa: CASSEVGDRGKLFF
CDR3nt: TGTGCCAGCAGTGAAGTCGGGGACCGGGGGAAACTGTTTTTT

v_gene: TRBV18
j_gene: TRBJ2-2
abundance: .
d_gene: .
CDR3aa: CASSREHRAGELFF
CDR3nt: TGTGCCAGCTCACGGGAGCATCGGGCCGGGGAGCTGTTTTTT

v_gene: TRBV2
j_gene: TRBJ2-3
abundance: .
d_gene: .
CDR3aa: CASSLGLGATDTQYF
CDR3nt: TGTGCCAGCAGCTTAGGTCTGGGGGCCACAGATACGCAGTATTTT

v_gene: TRBV5-6
j_gene: TRBJ1-4
abundance: .
d_gene: .
CDR3aa: CASSDVDRSNEKLFF
CDR3nt: TGTGCCAGCAGCGATGTCGACAGATCTAATGAAAAACTGTTTTTT

v_gene: TRBV21-1
j_gene: TRBJ2-7
abundance: .
d_gene: .
CDR3aa: CASSSPWEYEQYF
CDR3nt: TGTGCCAGCAGCTCCCCTTGGGAGTACGAGCAGTACTTC

v_gene: TRBV2
j_gene: TRBJ2-7
abundance: .
d_gene: TRBD2
CDR3aa: CASRELRLALYEQYF
CDR3nt: TGTGCCAGCAGGGAACTAAGACTAGCCCTCTACGAGCAGTACTTC

v_gene: TRBV29-1
j_gene: TRBJ1-2
abundance: .
d_gene: .
CDR3aa: CSVGGRSYGYTF
CDR3nt: TGCAGCGTCGGAGGGAGGAGCTATGGCTACACCTTC

v_gene: TRBV5-5
j_gene: TRBJ1-1
abundance: few
d_gene: .
CDR3aa: CASSLNRVDGRLDTEAFF
CDR3nt: TGTGCCAGCAGCTTGAACAGGGTGGATGGCCGCTTAGACACTGAAGCTTTCTTT

v_gene: TRBV2
j_gene: TRBJ1-1
abundance: .
d_gene: TRBD1
CDR3aa: CASSLQGADTEAFF
CDR3nt: TGTGCCAGCAGTTTACAGGGGGCGGACACTGAAGCTTTCTTT

v_gene: TRBV6-5
j_gene: TRBJ2-7
abundance: .
d_gene: .
CDR3aa: CASSYSGARTTYEQYF
CDR3nt: TGTGCCAGCAGTTACTCAGGGGCTCGGACTACCTACGAGCAGTACTTC

v_gene: TRBV28
j_gene: TRBJ1-5
abundance: .
d_gene: .
CDR3aa: CASHLSRGRDQPQHF
CDR3nt: TGTGCCAGCCATCTCTCCAGGGGTAGGGATCAGCCCCAGCATTTT

v_gene: TRBV4-3
j_gene: TRBJ2-7
abundance: .
d_gene: .
CDR3aa: CASSQDLEVSEQYF
CDR3nt: TGCGCCAGCAGCCAAGATTTAGAAGTTAGCGAGCAGTACTTC

v_gene: TRBV24-1
j_gene: TRBJ2-3
abundance: .
d_gene: .
CDR3aa: CATSGGGSDTQYF
CDR3nt: TGTGCCACCAGTGGAGGAGGCTCAGATACGCAGTATTTT

v_gene: TRBV2
j_gene: TRBJ2-1
abundance: .
d_gene: .
CDR3aa: CASSGGRGPSYNEQFF
CDR3nt: TGTGCCAGCAGTGGGGGCAGGGGCCCCTCCTACAATGAGCAGTTCTTC

v_gene: TRBV6-5
j_gene: TRBJ1-1
abundance: .
d_gene: .
CDR3aa: CATHQGTGPNTEAFF
CDR3nt: TGTGCCACCCATCAGGGGACCGGGCCGAACACTGAAGCTTTCTTT

v_gene: TRBV6-6
j_gene: TRBJ2-3
abundance: .
d_gene: TRBD2
CDR3aa: CASSSSLAGGDTQYF
CDR3nt: TGTGCCAGCAGTTCGAGTCTAGCGGGGGGAGATACGCAGTATTTT

v_gene: TRBV10-1
j_gene: TRBJ2-1
abundance: .
d_gene: TRBD1
CDR3aa: CASRPEGTGNCDEQFF
CDR3nt: TGCGCCAGCAGGCCCGAAGGGACAGGGAATTGCGATGAGCAGTTCTTC

v_gene: TRBV10-2
j_gene: TRBJ1-1
abundance: .
d_gene: TRBD1
CDR3aa: CASSLQGAQTEAFF
CDR3nt: TGCGCCAGCAGTCTGCAGGGGGCGCAAACTGAAGCTTTCTTT

v_gene: TRBV12-5
j_gene: TRBJ1-1
abundance: .
d_gene: .
CDR3aa: CASGLSGGGTNTEAFF
CDR3nt: TGTGCTAGTGGTTTGTCCGGGGGGGGAACGAACACTGAAGCTTTCTTT

v_gene: TRBV12-3/TRBV12-4
j_gene: TRBJ2-1
abundance: .
d_gene: TRBD1
CDR3aa: CASRTDRVNEQFF
CDR3nt: TGTGCCAGCAGGACGGACAGGGTGAATGAGCAGTTCTTC

v_gene: TRBV28
j_gene: TRBJ2-1
abundance: .
d_gene: .
CDR3aa: CASSRQVITQFF
CDR3nt: TGTGCCAGCAGCAGACAGGTTATAACCCAGTTCTTC

v_gene: TRBV12-3/TRBV12-4
j_gene: TRBJ1-2
abundance: .
d_gene: .
CDR3aa: CASSFLFGYTF
CDR3nt: TGTGCCAGCAGTTTTTTATTTGGCTACACCTTC

v_gene: TRBV3-1/TRBV3-2
j_gene: TRBJ2-3
abundance: .
d_gene: TRBD2
CDR3aa: CASSPRTSGTTDTQYF
CDR3nt: TGTGCCAGCAGCCCCCGTACGAGCGGGACCACAGATACGCAGTATTTT

v_gene: TRBV25-1
j_gene: TRBJ1-1
abundance: .
d_gene: .
CDR3aa: CASTQRGYTEAFF
CDR3nt: TGTGCCAGCACTCAAAGGGGGTACACTGAAGCTTTCTTT

v_gene: TRBV2
j_gene: TRBJ1-5
abundance: .
d_gene: TRBD1
CDR3aa: CASNARGTGYQPQHF
CDR3nt: TGTGCCAGCAATGCCCGAGGGACAGGGTATCAGCCCCAGCATTTT

v_gene: TRBV6-6
j_gene: TRBJ2-5
abundance: .
d_gene: TRBD1
CDR3aa: CASIMPGTDGTQYF
CDR3nt: TGTGCCAGCATTATGCCAGGGACAGACGGTACCCAGTACTTC

v_gene: TRBV7-2
j_gene: TRBJ2-5
abundance: .
d_gene: .
CDR3aa: CASSLGDLGTQYF
CDR3nt: TGTGCCAGCAGCCTCGGGGATTTGGGGACCCAGTACTTC

v_gene: TRBV7-9
j_gene: TRBJ1-1
abundance: .
d_gene: .
CDR3aa: CASSLDLNKAFF
CDR3nt: TGTGCCAGCAGCTTAGATCTCAACAAAGCTTTCTTT

v_gene: TRBV6-6
j_gene: TRBJ2-1
abundance: .
d_gene: .
CDR3aa: CASSGDLGEQFF
CDR3nt: TGTGCCAGCAGTGGGGACTTGGGTGAGCAGTTCTTC

v_gene: TRBV5-4
j_gene: TRBJ2-7
abundance: .
d_gene: TRBD2
CDR3aa: CASSLEGTSGGYEQYF
CDR3nt: TGTGCCAGCAGCTTGGAAGGGACTAGCGGGGGCTACGAGCAGTACTTC

v_gene: TRBV28
j_gene: TRBJ1-2
abundance: .
d_gene: .
CDR3aa: CASSFKGDGYTF
CDR3nt: TGTGCCAGCAGTTTCAAGGGGGATGGCTACACCTTC

v_gene: TRBV10-3
j_gene: TRBJ2-1
abundance: .
d_gene: TRBD2
CDR3aa: CAIRETSGYNEQFF
CDR3nt: TGTGCCATCAGAGAGACTAGCGGCTACAATGAGCAGTTCTTC

v_gene: TRBV4-1
j_gene: TRBJ1-1
abundance: few
d_gene: .
CDR3aa: CASSSRDRRLNTEAFF
CDR3nt: TGCGCCAGCAGCTCAAGAGACAGGAGACTGAACACTGAAGCTTTCTTT

v_gene: TRBV25-1
j_gene: TRBJ2-5
abundance: .
d_gene: TRBD1
CDR3aa: CASSDSDRVYETQYF
CDR3nt: TGTGCCAGCAGTGACTCAGACAGGGTCTATGAGACCCAGTACTTC

v_gene: TRBV7-9
j_gene: TRBJ1-1
abundance: once
d_gene: .
CDR3aa: CASGHRVGTEAFF
CDR3nt: TGTGCCAGCGGACACAGGGTAGGGACTGAAGCTTTCTTT

v_gene: TRBV3-1/TRBV3-2
j_gene: TRBJ1-1
abundance: .
d_gene: .
CDR3aa: CASSQVASGKAFF
CDR3nt: TGTGCCAGCAGCCAAGTCGCTTCAGGGAAAGCTTTCTTT